This T cell receptor (beta chain) comes out of a study of T cells in tuberculosis. Study-wide background: CD1B tetramers identified T cells specific for mycobacterial lipid GMM. IGRA-negative adolescents, IGRA-positive adolescents with latent tuberculosis and adults with active tuberculosis formed this South African cohort.

General study results and limits: GEM motif frequencies gave 60% to 70% accuracy; the GMM repertoire gave 80% to 90%.

Notes on this clone: Its antigen is unknown.

Each donor contributed about 100,000 T cells on average, unsorted. Profiled with immunoSEQ multiplex PCR; TCRdb holds only in-frame clones, not every one. The table includes some 20,000 clones, around 89% detected once. The TCR originated in a donor between 10 and 29 years old with latent tuberculosis or without tuberculosis infection. Sequences were obtained from PBMCs.

CDR3 residues: CASRDRDRALAEAFF. DNA for the CDR3: TGTGCCAGCAGAGACCGGGACAGGGCCCTAGCTGAAGCTTTCTTT. This sequence joins TRBV2 and TRBJ1-1; 9 bases match TRBD1. The CDR3 totals 15 residues. Germline V gene data show CDR1 as SNHLY and CDR2 as FYNNEI. V lost 6 bases, J lost 6 bases, and 11 bases stayed unmatched.